Each of the 7 T cell receptor beta chains below was sequenced from the same sample in a study of human T cells and chemical hapten exposure. One entry per CDR3 protein results from TCRdb running MiXCR on the RACE reads. This table holds 340,000 or so distinct CDR3 sequences, under 8% found once. Time point of the sample: patch test 1, 2 weeks after DPC sensitization. Treatment meaning: therapeutic diphenylcyclopropenone sensitization with weekly scalp DPC. The source material was whole blood, sampled in connection with sensitization to the hapten diphenylcyclopropenone (DPC). These receptors all come from a woman aged 18-35 years with alopecia areata. Some clones in this sample may be carry-over from other donors' samples.

This clonotype was recorded at least ten times. The V call is TRBV7-2, the J call TRBJ2-7, with D tentatively TRBD1 (5 bases). This CDR3 has 16 residues. V gave up 1 base and J gave up 2 bases, with 15 bases separating them. From germline, CDR1 is SGHTA and CDR2 FQGNSA. The CDR3, as DNA: TGTGCCAGCAGCTTAGAACCTGCGACAGCTACCTACGAGCAGTACTTC. It translates to CASSLEPATATYEQYF.

This chain links TRBV7-9 with TRBJ1-3; 8 bases agree with TRBD1. Germline V CDR1 and CDR2: SEHNR, FQNEAQ (reference sequence). V lost 8 bases and J lost 8; bases outside the gene matches: 14. The CDR3 runs 15 residues. DNA of the CDR3: TGTGCCAGCTCAGATTCAGGGGGCCGAACGGACACCATATATTTT. Translating it yields CASSDSGGRTDTIYF.

This clonotype was seen repeatedly, ten times or more. The J gene is TRBJ2-5, the V gene TRBV6-2 or TRBV6-3; tentative D call: TRBD1 (8 bases). The CDR3 runs to 18 residues. Germline lookup yields CDR1 MNHEY and CDR2 SVGEGT. Trimming took 5 bases from V and 6 from J, leaving 28 bases between them. In DNA form, the CDR3 reads TGTGCCAGCAGTCCGGGACTATGGAACAGGGGGGATGAAAAGACCCAGTACTTC. Its protein product is CASSPGLWNRGDEKTQYF.

The chain carries TRBV29-1 and TRBJ1-4; D is perhaps TRBD1 (6 bases). This CDR3 spans 16 amino acids. Trimming pared 0 bases from V and 3 bases from J, leaving 14 bases between. Germline CDR1 and CDR2: SQVTM and ANQGSEA. The CDR3 loop is CSVEEAGAVANEKLFF. The CDR3 coding sequence is TGCAGCGTTGAAGAGGCGGGGGCCGTGGCTAATGAAAAACTGTTTTTT.

The rearrangement uses TRBV9 and TRBJ1-4; no definite D call. The CDR3 is 15 amino acids. V lost 3 bases and J lost 7, with 16 bases in between. CDR1 and CDR2 (germline): SGDLS, YYNGEE. The CDR3 loop is CASSAFINRGEKLFF. For the CDR3, the DNA is TGTGCCAGCAGCGCCTTTATCAACCGGGGTGAAAAACTGTTTTTT.

This clonotype was counted at least ten times. This sequence joins TRBV7-3 and TRBJ2-2; D is ambiguous. Germline V CDR1 and CDR2: SGHTA, FQGTGA. Trimming pared 0 bases from V and 7 bases from J, leaving 6 bases between. The CDR3 length is 13 residues. The CDR3 is CASSLTSNGELFF. The DNA of the CDR3 is TGTGCCAGCAGCTTAACCTCTAACGGGGAGCTGTTTTTT.

V gene TRBV5-1 combines with J gene TRBJ2-7; the match to TRBD2 covers 7 bases. The length of the CDR3 is 15 residues. V was pared by 0 bases and J by 4 bases, with 7 bases of the junction left unmatched. CDR1 and CDR2 from the germline V gene are SGHRS and YFSETQ. CDR3 bases: TGCGCCAGCAGCTTGGTTCCAGCGGGGCCGTACGAGCAGTACTTC. The encoded protein is CASSLVPAGPYEQYF.